A selection of T cell receptor beta chains follows, all from one sample in a study of OX40 agonist ivuxolimab in advanced cancers. Data came from immunoSEQ multiplex PCR; TCRdb stores just in-frame clones and leaves some out. The table lists fewer than 70,000 clones, 86% of them singletons. The sample was CD4+ or CD8+ T cells sorted from blood, taken in a trial of the OX40 agonist ivuxolimab. The receptors were sampled from an adult with an advanced solid tumor such as melanoma, head and neck, liver or kidney cancer. Each CDR3 is given without its conserved first and last residue.

V gene	J gene	CDR3 length	CDR3 protein
TRBV5-1	TRBJ1-2	12	ASSPYPVSGGYT
TRBV6-5	TRBJ1-2	14	ASSYSGQLANYGYT
TRBV10-1	TRBJ1-1	11	ATRGGAGTEAF
TRBV6-6	TRBJ1-1	14	ASSYVPAGVGTEAF
TRBV7-9	TRBJ2-7	11	ASSLSGGPQQY
TRBV29-1	TRBJ1-6	12	SVKIGTGNSPLH
TRBV6-5	TRBJ1-1	11	ASMSQMDTEAF
TRBV4-3	TRBJ2-1	11	ASSQVRDNEQF
TRBV11-3	TRBJ2-5	10	ASSRGGETQY
TRBV4-2	TRBJ2-7	11	ASSQRTDYEQY
TRBV7-2	TRBJ2-5	13	ASSLATRRQETQY
TRBV29-1	TRBJ2-2	15	SVARLGAPTNTGELF
TRBV19	TRBJ2-7	11	ASIRTGDYEQY
TRBV30	TRBJ1-4	13	AWSSTGALEEKLF
TRBV5-1	TRBJ1-2	11	ASAPQGDYGYT
TRBV11-1	TRBJ2-2	12	ASSSALSTGELF
TRBV5-4	TRBJ1-3	14	ASSGGTGGSGNTIY
TRBV7-2	TRBJ2-6	13	ASSRTVAGANVLT
TRBV19	TRBJ1-3	10	ASRTLGNTIY
TRBV30	TRBJ1-1	12	AGREEDRETEAF
TRBV7-2	TRBJ2-7	12	ASSPERLDYEQY
TRBV30	TRBJ1-5	11	AGTTGPGQPQH
TRBV28	TRBJ2-5	12	ASSLVGGVETQY
TRBV4-2	TRBJ1-4	15	ASSPLGVGVTNEKLF
TRBV5-1	TRBJ2-7	12	ASSLDRRSYEQY
TRBV6-6	TRBJ2-7	10	ASSQGVYEQY
TRBV4-1	TRBJ2-1	14	ASSQGSGGSYNEQF
TRBV9	TRBJ2-5	14	ASSVGGAPTQETQY
TRBV11-1	TRBJ2-7	12	ASSYSGGGSEQY
TRBV10-3	TRBJ2-2	12	AISPGQDTGELF
TRBV9	TRBJ1-1	11	ASSVEGNTEAF
TRBV6-1	TRBJ1-2	12	ASAERQEAYGYT
TRBV6-5	TRBJ1-1	11	ASTGGVNTEAF
TRBV6-5	TRBJ2-1	10	ASSRNNNEQF
TRBV5-1	TRBJ2-5	12	ASSSGDSQETQY
TRBV5-1	TRBJ2-1	12	ASSLGLEGTEQF
TRBV18	TRBJ1-1	12	ASSPGRETTEAF
TRBV19	TRBJ2-7	12	ASSIGRGSYEQY
TRBV7-2	TRBJ1-2	13	ASSLNLGGIGGYT
TRBV5-6	TRBJ1-5	12	ASSLGAGNQPQH